This TCR beta chain comes out of a study of T cell responses to AZD1222 COVID-19 vaccine (dated by TCRdb to the early 2020s). Study-wide context: Because spike-specific TCR depth and breadth did not differ between the two schedules, AZD1222 recipients who got a second dose at roughly 4 weeks were pooled with those who got a second dose at roughly 12 weeks. Trial participants were enrolled by age into subgroups of 18-55, 56-69 and 70-plus years, and around 150, 28 and 57 TCR-sequenced participants, respectively, were included in these subgroups. A total of approximately 250 trial participants underwent TCR sequencing, of whom about 200 had received two doses of AZD1222 and roughly 26 had received two doses of the MenACWY control vaccine. Points the paper makes about the study in general: Because no day 14 peak-response samples were available, repertoires were characterized only after the peak T cell response. In the small 56-69-year group, the increase in depth fell short of significance, most likely because of low power. Spike-specific TCR breadth and depth rose significantly after two AZD1222 doses compared with day 0 and with MenACWY recipients. Participants were mostly white British, with more females than males. The authors suggested clonal diversity may have been underestimated. Only five or six AZD1222 recipients were SARS-CoV-2 seropositive at baseline, limiting conclusions about previously exposed vaccinees. Reportedly, almost half of the unique spike-specific TCRs recognized epitopes lying outside the regions that are mutated in the B.1.351 and B.1.1.7 variants. CD4 TCRs associated with the vaccine covered the entire spike protein, and the dominant responses were in regions 160-218 and 743-854.

Details on this clone: Its antigen is currently not known. Base qualities are not at hand, and no much larger clone is one base apart.

The CDR3 numbers 13 residues from cysteine through phenylalanine. Of all the DNA, just the CDR3 is kept, 39 bases in frame from base 1. CDR1 and CDR2, per the germline V gene, are KGHSH and LQKENI. The germline V and J ends show losses of 8 bases and 2 bases respectively, and no gene match explains 4 bases of the junction. The CDR3 regions of human TCRbeta chains were analyzed by immunosequencing. The original pipeline was this. TCRs in the repertoires were matched against a reference library of SARS-CoV-2-specific TCRs that had been generated with the MIRA antigen-specificity platform. Breadth was defined as the fraction of unique TCRs that were SARS-CoV-2-associated. Depth was defined as the fraction of total T cells that were SARS-CoV-2-associated. Using the MIRA data, every spike-specific TCR was mapped to the spike region that the TCR reacted to and assigned to either a CD4 or a CD8 class. Log10-transformed breadth and depth values were compared by one-way ANOVA with Sidak's multiple comparisons tests. In TCRdb, the immuneACCESS table is reduced to in-frame sequences with V and J assigned. These tables do not hold every clone; where another copy was compared, an unresolved V gene accounts for under half, and the others remain unexplained. The D gene and trimming were derived from the DNA, and the V and J assignments and clone size from that table. For this sample there are some 140,000 clones; 92% appear just once. Under 2% of the sample is in the top ten clones.

The time point label on this specimen signifies: baseline before first vaccination. The vaccinee samples were drawn from two UK trials, COV001 and COV002, one of which was a single-blind randomized controlled phase 2/3 trial testing AZD1222 (ChAdOx1 nCoV-19) in healthy adults. For TCRbeta chain sequencing, PBMC samples were collected from trial participants at day 0 and at day 28 after the second dose. The source of this sequence is an adult in good health. The sample was peripheral blood, taken on day 0 of AZD1222 vaccination. The chain is encoded by TRBV18 joined to TRBJ1-1, and 8 bases in between align with TRBD1. The sequenced DNA is TGTGCCAGCCAGGGGGCGATCAACACTGAAGCTTTCTTT. Its amino acids are CASQGAINTEAFF.